A single sample is the source of the 18 T cell receptor beta chains below, sequenced in a study of blood T cell repertoires in COVID-19. Using immunoSEQ multiplex PCR, the repertoire was profiled, and TCRdb retains in-frame clones only, with some absent. The sample contains 330,000 or so clones, roughly 90% of which appear only once. Source material: PBMCs or T cells enriched from blood (not recorded which). These TCRs come from a woman in her twenties or thirties who had recovered from COVID-19.

V usage is TRBV4-3 and J usage is TRBJ1-2; weak D call: TRBD1 (5 bases). The germline V and J ends were trimmed by 0 bases and 5 bases, with 13 bases remaining between them. The CDR3 extends over 15 amino acids. The germline V gene has CDR1 LGHNA and CDR2 YSLEER. CDR3 in amino acids: CASSQDRAGGYGYTF. The DNA for the CDR3 is TGCGCCAGCAGCCAAGACCGGGCGGGGGGATATGGCTACACCTTC.

The chain couples TRBV6-5 to TRBJ2-7; TRBD1 agrees at 7 bases. V dropped 7 bases and J dropped 4; count of bases not matched to a gene: 7. The length of the CDR3 is 13 residues. Germline-derived CDR1 and CDR2 are MNHEY and SVGAGI. The CDR3: CASNPDRAYEQYF. The CDR3 coding sequence is TGTGCCAGCAACCCTGACAGGGCATACGAGCAGTACTTC.

The gene calls are TRBV7-6 and TRBJ2-1; the D gene is possibly TRBD2 (6 bases). Germline CDR1 and CDR2: SGHVS and FNYEAQ. Trimming took 7 bases from V and 4 from J, leaving 20 bases between them. CDR3 length: 16 amino acids. CDR3 sequence (DNA): TGTGCCAGCACCACAGAGGGACTCCCGAATTACAATGAGCAGTTCTTC. It codes for CASTTEGLPNYNEQFF.

Only a few counts were recorded for this clone. The chain has TRBV19 and TRBJ2-1; D is unresolved. Trimming left V 6 bases short and J 10 bases short, with 19 bases between. This CDR3 region has 14 residues. From germline, CDR1 is LNHDA and CDR2 SQIVND (reference sequence). CDR3 sequence (DNA): TGTGCCAGTAGAACCAACCCCAATTACGGGGAGCAGTTCTTC. Amino acid sequence: CASRTNPNYGEQFF.

CDR3 amino acids: CASTFTHGGLLREKLFF. CDR3 bases: TGTGCCAGCACCTTCACGCACGGTGGGCTTCTACGGGAAAAACTGTTTTTT. J is TRBJ1-4 and V is TRBV11-3, with D uncertain. The CDR3 length is 17 residues. Germline CDR1 reads SGHNT; CDR2 reads YENEEA. The ends were cut back, 7 bases at V and 8 bases at J, with 26 bases in the middle. Based on the CDR3 plus reference TRBV11-3 and TRBJ1-4, the full variable domain is EAGVVQSPRYKIIEKKQPVAFWCNPISGHNTLYWYLQNLGQGPELLIRYENEEAVDDSQLPKDRFSAERLKGVDSTLKIQPAELGDSAVYLCASTFTHGGLLREKLFFGSGTQLSVL.

J is TRBJ1-1 and V is TRBV7-9, with D possibly being TRBD1 (6 bases). Germline V gives CDR1 SEHNR, CDR2 FQNEAQ (reference sequence). The CDR3 has 14 amino acids. V lost 5 bases and J lost 7, with 17 bases in between. CDR3 protein: CASSPKGDTREAFF. DNA for the CDR3: TGTGCCAGCAGCCCTAAGGGGGACACCCGTGAAGCTTTCTTT. Drawing the rest from reference TRBV7-9 and TRBJ1-1, the complete variable domain is DTGVSQNPRHKITKRGQNVTFRCDPISEHNRLYWYRQTLGQGPEFLTYFQNEAQLEKSRLLSDRFSAERPKGSFSTLEIQRTEQGDSAMYLCASSPKGDTREAFFGQGTRLTVV.

The chain employs TRBV7-9 and TRBJ2-5, with a possible D match to TRBD1 (5 bases). V was cut by 0 bases and J by 1 base, with 9 bases left in between. The CDR3 length is 15 residues. The germline CDR1 and CDR2 sequences are SEHNR and FQNEAQ (reference sequence). In DNA form, the CDR3 reads TGTGCCAGCAGCTTAGCGCCCAGGGCCCAAGAGACCCAGTACTTC. Translating gives CASSLAPRAQETQYF.

The chain combines TRBV6-5 with TRBJ1-1; TRBD1 is a possible D gene (6 bases). The length of the CDR3 is 13 residues. Trimming left V 2 bases short and J 6 bases short, with 10 bases between. Germline V lookup: CDR1 MNHEY, CDR2 SVGAGI. In nucleotides, the CDR3 is TGTGCCAGCAGTTACACACAGGGTTCTGAAGCTTTCTTT. Translating it yields CASSYTQGSEAFF.

This clone turned up a few times. The chain couples TRBV7-2 to TRBJ1-2, with TRBD1 matching over 10 bases. The germline CDR1 and CDR2 sequences are SGHTA and FQGNSA. The trim removed 0 bases at V and 7 bases at J, leaving 5 bases unmatched. CDR3 length: 15 residues. The CDR3 reads CASSLAGQGFGGYTF. CDR3 coding DNA: TGTGCCAGCAGCTTAGCGGGACAGGGGTTTGGTGGCTACACCTTC.

The rearrangement links TRBV27 to TRBJ2-5; TRBD1 aligns across 8 bases. V was pared by 6 bases and J by 5 bases, with 5 bases of the junction left unmatched. CDR1 MNHEY and CDR2 SMNVEV come from the germline V gene (reference sequence). This CDR3 comprises 13 residues. As DNA, the CDR3 is TGTGCCAGCAGACAGGGGGTGTGGGAGACCCAGTACTTC. It specifies CASRQGVWETQYF.

J is TRBJ1-2 and V is TRBV10-1; 10 nucleotides line up with TRBD1. V lost 3 bases to trimming and J lost 0 bases; unmatched junction nucleotides: 10. Germline CDR1 WNHNN, CDR2 SYGVQD (reference sequence). The CDR3 consists of 18 residues. CDR3 sequence (DNA): TGCGCCAGCAGTGACGACCGGGACAGGGGAACTACTAACTATGGCTACACCTTC. This sequence encodes CASSDDRDRGTTNYGYTF.

This clone appeared a few times. The rearrangement joins TRBV6-5 to TRBJ2-1; 9 bases align to TRBD2. The CDR3 is 15 residues long. Germline loops: CDR1 MNHEY, CDR2 SVGAGI. Trimming removed 11 bases from V and 4 bases from J; junction bases left unmatched: 12. The CDR3 reads CAAAPTSGAYNEQFF. The CDR3 coding sequence is TGTGCCGCAGCCCCGACTAGCGGAGCATACAATGAGCAGTTCTTC.

This sequence joins TRBV9 and TRBJ2-1, with D perhaps TRBD2 (7 bases). CDR1 and CDR2 from the germline V gene are SGDLS and YYNGEE. Trimming stripped 2 bases from V and 4 bases from J, with 13 bases between. This CDR3 region has 15 residues. CDR3 in amino acids: CASSVRGAVYNEQFF. The DNA for the CDR3 is TGTGCCAGCAGCGTCCGGGGGGCAGTGTACAATGAGCAGTTCTTC.

For this clone: Other DNA sequences in this specimen translate into the identical CDR3. The chain couples TRBV28 to TRBJ1-5; D ambiguous. Looked up from germline, CDR1 is MDHEN and CDR2 is SYDVKM. V was trimmed by 6 bases and J by 7 bases, leaving 10 bases between them. The CDR3 consists of 12 residues. The CDR3 coding sequence is TGTGCCAGCAGCCGGGGTAACCAGCCCCAGCATTTT. It codes for CASSRGNQPQHF.

The rearrangement links TRBV28 to TRBJ2-7; 7 nucleotides line up with TRBD2. This CDR3 region has 12 residues. Germline trimming cut 8 bases from V and 6 bases from J; bases unmatched to any gene: 7. Germline CDR1 reads MDHEN; CDR2 reads SYDVKM. The CDR3 loop is CASGRLAREQYF. The CDR3 DNA sequence: TGTGCCAGCGGACGACTAGCTCGCGAGCAGTACTTC.

The V call is TRBV7-2, the J call TRBJ1-2; the match to TRBD1 covers 11 bases. The CDR3 is made up of 15 amino acids. Trimming at V came to 3 bases and at J to 4 bases, leaving 4 bases not matched to a gene. Germline-derived CDR1 and CDR2 are SGHTA and FQGNSA. The CDR3, as DNA: TGTGCCAGCAGCTTCTCCGGGACAGGGGGCTATGGCTACACCTTC. This codes for CASSFSGTGGYGYTF.

This clone was detected a few times. V and J are TRBV6-2 or TRBV6-3 and TRBJ1-5; D is undetermined. Germline V gene lookup returns CDR1 MNHEY and CDR2 SVGEGT. V lost 2 bases and J 4 bases, leaving 3 bases between the germline ends. The CDR3 contains 12 residues. In DNA, the CDR3 is TGTGCCAGCAGTTACCGGAATCAGCCCCAGCATTTT. Amino acids: CASSYRNQPQHF.

This chain connects TRBV7-2 to TRBJ2-3; D perhaps matches TRBD2 (5 bases). The germline gives CDR1 SGHTA, CDR2 FQGNSA. The CDR3 sequence is 14 residues long. Trimming left V 1 base short and J 2 bases short, with 7 bases between. The CDR3 nucleotides are TGTGCCAGCAGCTTAGTGCGGGCCACAGATACGCAGTATTTT. It codes for CASSLVRATDTQYF.